This TCR beta chain was profiled in a study of T cells in Graves' hyperthyroidism and ophthalmopathy. The study's findings and limits: With a median lead of about 6.9 months before onset, the model predicted ophthalmopathy.

Unmatched junction bases numbered 3, after V lost 6 bases and J lost 4 bases. This CDR3 has 13 residues. Looked up from germline, CDR1 is MDHEN and CDR2 is SYDVKM. This clonotype occurred many times. The antigen is not known. The TCR beta CDR3 regions underwent amplification using RNA transcripts as the source. Carried out on the TCR CDR3, a first-round RT-PCR used the HTBI primer set. TCRdb fed the multiplex PCR reads into MiXCR, producing one record per CDR3 protein. The sample consists of some 570,000 distinct CDR3 sequences, roughly 18% of them appearing once. The chain uses TRBV28 and TRBJ1-5; 7 nucleotides align to TRBD1. The TCR sequence derives from a woman aged 18-29 years with Graves' ophthalmopathy. Sequenced sample: blood. The CDR3 coding sequence is TGTGCCAGCAGGCCACAGGGGAATCAGCCCCAGCATTTT. It encodes CASRPQGNQPQHF.